A single sample gave rise to the 28 T cell receptor beta chains below, sequenced in a study of cytomegalovirus exposure and HLA in healthy donors. PCR employed 60 Vbeta and 13 Jbeta primers. Profiled with immunoSEQ multiplex PCR; TCRdb holds only in-frame clones, not every one. Seen here are 150,000 to 160,000 clones, about 85% observed once, and the top ten hold less than 2.5%. Sequences were obtained from PBMCs. The receptors were sampled from a woman younger than 30 in good health and CMV-seronegative.

The genes are TRBV29-1 and TRBJ2-1; tentatively, D is TRBD2 (6 bases). This CDR3 is built from 14 residues. Germline CDR1 is SQVTM and CDR2 is ANQGSEA. Trimming took 6 bases from V and 0 from J, leaving 12 bases between them. The CDR3 sequence: CSVISGNSYNEQFF. The CDR3 region has the DNA TGCAGCGTCATTAGCGGAAACTCCTACAATGAGCAGTTCTTC.

The rearrangement joins TRBV29-1 to TRBJ1-2; 8 positions match TRBD1. Germline V gene lookup returns CDR1 SQVTM and CDR2 ANQGSEA. V lost 6 bases and J lost 3; bases outside the gene matches: 9. The CDR3 extends over 14 amino acids. The CDR3 DNA reads TGCAGCGTCGGACTCAGGGGGCCTGACTATGGCTACACCTTC. It specifies CSVGLRGPDYGYTF.

The rearrangement joins TRBV10-3 to TRBJ2-1; D gene unclear. From germline, CDR1 is ENHRY and CDR2 SYGVKD. V dropped 6 bases and J dropped 8 bases, with 11 bases sitting between them. The CDR3 runs to 12 residues. The CDR3 here is CAISSRSYEQFF. The CDR3 nucleotides read TGTGCCATCAGCTCTAGATCCTATGAGCAGTTCTTC.

The CDR3 sequence is CASSSTSTFTYEQYF. The DNA for the CDR3 is TGTGCCAGTAGTTCGACTAGCACCTTTACCTACGAGCAGTACTTC. The chain employs TRBV19 and TRBJ2-7; 7 nucleotides agree with TRBD2. In germline, CDR1 is LNHDA, CDR2 SQIVND (reference sequence). The CDR3 has 15 residues. V dropped 5 bases and J dropped 2; count of bases not matched to a gene: 9.

The V call is TRBV5-1, the J call TRBJ2-3, with 9 bases identical to TRBD1. There are 15 residues in the CDR3. Germline V CDR1 and CDR2: SGHRS, YFSETQ. V shed 4 bases and J 3 bases; nucleotides not matched to a gene: 6. The DNA of the CDR3 is TGCGCCAGCAGCGTTCGGACAGGGGATACAGATACGCAGTATTTT. Translated, it gives CASSVRTGDTDTQYF.

The chain is built from TRBV7-2 and TRBJ2-3; 15 bases agree with TRBD2. V shed 1 base and J 6 bases; nucleotides not matched to a gene: 5. This CDR3 contains 17 residues. Germline-derived CDR1 and CDR2 are SGHTA and FQGNSA. This CDR3 reads CASSLDGLAGGRDTQYF. For the CDR3, the DNA is TGTGCCAGCAGCTTAGACGGACTAGCGGGGGGGAGGGATACGCAGTATTTT.

CDR3 region: CASSQAALGTGSNEQYF. Written as DNA, the CDR3 is TGTGCCAGCAGCCAAGCTGCTCTCGGGACAGGGTCGAACGAGCAGTACTTC. The chain links TRBV4-2 to TRBJ2-5, with 9 positions matching TRBD1. The DNA end is more similar to TRBJ2-7, so the J call may be wrong. The CDR3 totals 17 residues. CDR1 and CDR2 (germline): LGHNA, YNFKEQ.

The gene calls are TRBV28 and TRBJ2-1; the match to TRBD1 covers 12 bases. Trimming cost V 4 bases and J 9 bases; bases outside gene matches: 7. Looked up from germline, CDR1 is MDHEN and CDR2 is SYDVKM. The CDR3 is made up of 15 amino acids. The CDR3 reads CASSSIGTGGSEQFF. The DNA for the CDR3 is TGTGCCAGCAGTTCAATAGGGACAGGGGGCAGTGAGCAGTTCTTC.

This rearrangement joins TRBV27 to TRBJ1-2; D is unclear. This CDR3 spans 13 amino acids. V was clipped by 6 bases and J by 7 bases, with 15 bases between them. Germline assignment: CDR1 MNHEY and CDR2 SMNVEV (reference sequence). The CDR3 coding sequence is TGTGCCAGCAGACTTGGGCGATCGCCTGGCTACACCTTC. Protein sequence: CASRLGRSPGYTF.

The CDR3 DNA reads TGTGCCAGCAGCCTCATGGGGGGTCGGGGTGAGACCCAGTACTTC. It encodes CASSLMGGRGETQYF. The chain has TRBV28 and TRBJ2-5; perhaps TRBD2 as D (6 bases). Germline CDR1 reads MDHEN; CDR2 reads SYDVKM. V lost 6 bases to trimming and J lost 5 bases, with 19 bases between them. The CDR3 covers 15 residues.

V and J are TRBV7-2 and TRBJ1-5, with D unclear. The V end was cut by 4 bases, the J end by 2 bases, with 9 bases between. The CDR3 has 14 residues. CDR1 SGHTA and CDR2 FQGNSA come from the germline V gene. The CDR3 loop reads CASSWRVGNQPQHF. The CDR3 DNA reads as TGTGCCAGCAGCTGGAGGGTTGGCAATCAGCCCCAGCATTTT.

The rearrangement uses TRBV4-2 and TRBJ2-7; tentatively, D is TRBD1 (5 bases). Germline CDR1 reads LGHNA; CDR2 reads YNFKEQ. The V gene lost 4 bases and the J gene lost 0 bases, with 10 bases spanning the gap. This CDR3 contains 14 residues. CDR3 sequence reads: CASSLEDNSYEQYF. CDR3 bases: TGTGCCAGCAGCCTTGAGGACAACTCCTACGAGCAGTACTTC.

The genes are TRBV27 and TRBJ2-7, with D possibly TRBD2 on 6 matching bases. Trimming removed 2 bases at V and 1 base at J, with 6 bases between. The CDR3 contains 13 residues. Germline V gene data show CDR1 as MNHEY and CDR2 as SMNVEV (reference sequence). Written as DNA, the CDR3 is TGTGCCAGCAGTTTAGGGAGGTCCTACGAGCAGTACTTC. Its translation is CASSLGRSYEQYF.

The rearrangement links TRBV7-2 to TRBJ1-2; TRBD1 agrees at 7 bases. In germline, CDR1 is SGHTA, CDR2 FQGNSA. The CDR3 is 15 amino acids. With 2 bases clipped from V and 4 bases from J, the junction kept 7 bases outside the gene matches. This CDR3 reads CASSLLGSGGYGYTF. The DNA for the CDR3 is TGTGCCAGCAGCTTATTAGGATCAGGGGGCTATGGCTACACCTTC.

V and J are TRBV30 and TRBJ2-7, with 8 nucleotides matching TRBD1. The CDR3 length is 18 residues. CDR1 GTSNPN and CDR2 SVGIG come from the germline V gene (reference sequence). With V trimmed by 5 bases and J by 1 base, 19 bases remained unmatched. CDR3 loop: CAWGDPDRGLGVSYEQYF. The CDR3 bases are TGTGCCTGGGGAGATCCTGACAGGGGTCTCGGGGTATCCTACGAGCAGTACTTC.

The J gene is TRBJ2-1, the V gene TRBV27; 8 bases are shared with TRBD2. V dropped 0 bases and J dropped 3; count of bases not matched to a gene: 4. Germline loops: CDR1 MNHEY, CDR2 SMNVEV (reference sequence). The CDR3 spans 16 residues. The CDR3 reads CASSLSQRGCYNEQFF. CDR3 nucleotides: TGTGCCAGCAGTTTATCCCAGCGGGGGTGCTACAATGAGCAGTTCTTC.

The chain uses TRBV6-5 and TRBJ1-2; tentatively, D is TRBD1 (5 bases). Germline lookup yields CDR1 MNHEY and CDR2 SVGAGI. Trimming took off 5 bases at V and 3 bases at J, with 10 bases between the two ends. The CDR3 has 13 residues. The DNA for the CDR3 is TGTGCCAGCAGTAACCAGGGCTACTATGGCTACACCTTC. This codes for CASSNQGYYGYTF.

There are a few counts of this clone. This chain joins TRBV28 and TRBJ1-3, with D unclear. Germline loops: CDR1 MDHEN, CDR2 SYDVKM. The CDR3 has 15 residues. The germline V and J ends were trimmed by 5 bases and 0 bases, with 11 bases remaining between them. CDR3 in amino acids: CASSITLFSGNTIYF. The CDR3 coding sequence is TGTGCCAGCAGTATCACTCTTTTCTCTGGAAACACCATATATTTT.

This clone was recorded a few times. The gene calls are TRBV18 and TRBJ1-1; 8 bases are shared with TRBD1. CDR1 is KGHSH, CDR2 LQKENI, per germline. J was trimmed by 0 bases and V by 3 bases; bases with no gene match: 3. This CDR3 contains 15 residues. CDR3 loop: CASSPRTGLNTEAFF. CDR3 nucleotides: TGTGCCAGCTCACCCCGGACAGGGTTGAACACTGAAGCTTTCTTT.

The J gene is TRBJ2-5, the V gene TRBV10-3; tentatively, D is TRBD1 (5 bases). Trimming shortened V by 8 bases and J by 0 bases, and 10 bases separated the two germline ends. Germline V gene data show CDR1 as ENHRY and CDR2 as SYGVKD. This CDR3 contains 13 residues. The CDR3 DNA is TGTGCCATCGGGGCCTCCTACCAAGAGACCCAGTACTTC. Translation: CAIGASYQETQYF.

The gene calls are TRBV6-1 and TRBJ2-7; 9 bases map to TRBD1. The V gene end was trimmed by 6 bases and the J gene end by 12 bases; junction bases not matched to a gene: 9. There are 12 residues in the CDR3. In germline, CDR1 is MNHNS, CDR2 SASEGT. The CDR3 DNA follows: TGTGCCAGCAGGGGACAGGGTGGGAGCGGGTACTTC. This sequence encodes CASRGQGGSGYF.

The rearrangement links TRBV7-8 to TRBJ2-1, with D possibly TRBD2 on 6 matching bases. The ends were cut back, 5 bases at V and 4 bases at J, with 12 bases in the middle. The CDR3 extends over 14 amino acids. The V gene's germline CDR1 is SGHVS and CDR2 FQNEAQ. For the CDR3, the DNA is TGTGCCAGCAGCCTCGAGCGGGTGTACAATGAGCAGTTCTTC. Its protein is CASSLERVYNEQFF.

There are a few counts of this clone. This chain uses TRBV7-9 with TRBJ2-7, with TRBD2 matching over 8 bases. The V segment lost 1 base and the J segment 5 bases; nucleotides outside the gene matches: 1. The CDR3 length is 13 residues. Germline CDR1 reads SEHNR; CDR2 reads FQNEAQ (reference sequence). The CDR3 here is CASSLVSGNEQYF. The CDR3 DNA is TGTGCCAGCAGCTTAGTTAGCGGGAACGAGCAGTACTTC.

This clone was seen a single time. V is TRBV5-6 and J is TRBJ1-6; D gene unclear. This CDR3 region has 13 residues. The V gene lost 0 bases and the J gene lost 6 bases, with 4 bases spanning the gap. Germline loops: CDR1 SGHDT, CDR2 YYEEEE. CDR3 DNA sequence: TGTGCCAGCAGCTTGGTGGCTAATTCACCCCTCCACTTT. Protein: CASSLVANSPLHF.

The chain links TRBV28 to TRBJ2-7; D remains ambiguous. CDR3 size: 15 residues. V lost 2 bases, J lost 0 bases, and 11 bases lay in between. Per germline, CDR1 MDHEN and CDR2 SYDVKM. CDR3 amino acids: CASSLIRLSSYEQYF. The CDR3, as DNA: TGTGCCAGCAGTTTAATTAGACTCAGCTCCTACGAGCAGTACTTC.

This clone was seen just once. This rearrangement joins TRBV2 to TRBJ2-2, with TRBD2 matching over 8 bases. With 4 bases clipped from V and 1 base from J, the junction kept 11 bases outside the gene matches. Germline V lookup: CDR1 SNHLY, CDR2 FYNNEI. This CDR3 region has 18 residues. The CDR3 sequence: CASSGVPLAGLNTGELFF. As DNA, the CDR3 is TGTGCCAGCAGTGGGGTTCCCTTAGCGGGGCTGAACACCGGGGAGCTGTTTTTT.

Only one count was recorded for this clone. The chain carries TRBV2 and TRBJ2-7; D is unresolved. Per germline, CDR1 SNHLY and CDR2 FYNNEI. V was shortened by 3 bases and J by 7 bases, with 7 bases between the two germline ends. The CDR3 is 11 amino acids. In nucleotides, the CDR3 is TGTGCCAGCAGTGATCAGTGGGAGCAGTACTTC. This codes for CASSDQWEQYF.

The V and J genes are TRBV5-8 and TRBJ1-1; D gene ambiguous. In germline, CDR1 is SGHTS, CDR2 YDEGEE. The CDR3 totals 13 residues. V was trimmed by 1 base and J by 2 bases, leaving 6 bases between them. For the CDR3, the DNA is TGTGCCAGCAGCTTGATGCGAAACACTGAAGCTTTCTTT. Amino acid sequence: CASSLMRNTEAFF.